Only a few counts were recorded for the clone carrying this TCR beta chain. Antigen: not known. J lost 6 bases, V lost 6 bases, and 18 bases had no gene match. Germline CDR1 MNHEY, CDR2 SMNVEV (reference sequence). This CDR3 comprises 19 residues. This record comes from a study of T cells in Graves' hyperthyroidism and ophthalmopathy. RNA transcripts served as the template for amplifying TCR beta CDR3 regions. During a first-round RT-PCR of the TCR CDR3, the HTBI primer set was used. TCRdb independently ran MiXCR on the multiplex PCR reads; one entry per CDR3 protein. The data hold hundreds of thousands of distinct CDR3 sequences, with 13% observed a single time. Graves' hyperthyroidism showing no ophthalmopathy progression within 18 months was considered stable. PBMCs stemmed from less than 13 ml fresh peripheral blood. Notes on the study in general: Among thyroid clonotypes expanded above 0.001, most also appeared in blood.

The genes are TRBV27 and TRBJ2-4; 12 bases line up with TRBD2. The TCR was taken from a woman aged 18-29 years with Graves' hyperthyroidism. Sequencing was done on a sample of blood. The CDR3 DNA reads as TGTGCCAGCAGACCCTTTCGACTAGCGGGAGACGACGGGGGAAACATTCAGTACTTC. As protein: CASRPFRLAGDDGGNIQYF.